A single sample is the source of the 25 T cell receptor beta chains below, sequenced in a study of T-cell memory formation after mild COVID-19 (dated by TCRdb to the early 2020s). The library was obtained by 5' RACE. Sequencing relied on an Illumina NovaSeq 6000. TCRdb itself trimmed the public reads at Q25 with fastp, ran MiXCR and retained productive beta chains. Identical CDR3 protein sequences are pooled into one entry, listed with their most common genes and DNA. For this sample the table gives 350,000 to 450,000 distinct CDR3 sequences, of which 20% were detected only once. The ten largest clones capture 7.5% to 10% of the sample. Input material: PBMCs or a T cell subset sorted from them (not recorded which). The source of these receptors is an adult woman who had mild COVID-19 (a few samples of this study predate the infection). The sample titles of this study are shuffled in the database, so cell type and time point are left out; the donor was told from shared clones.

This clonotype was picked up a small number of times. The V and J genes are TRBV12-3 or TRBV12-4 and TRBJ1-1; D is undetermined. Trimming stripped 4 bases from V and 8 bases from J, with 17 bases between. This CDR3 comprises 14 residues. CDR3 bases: TGTGCCAGCAGTTCACCGAGGCGGCTGGGGGAAGCTTTCTTT. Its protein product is CASSSPRRLGEAFF.

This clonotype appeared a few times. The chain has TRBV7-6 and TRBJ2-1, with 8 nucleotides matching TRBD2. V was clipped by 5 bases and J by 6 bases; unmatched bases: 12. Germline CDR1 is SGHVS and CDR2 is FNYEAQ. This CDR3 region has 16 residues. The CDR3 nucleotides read TGTGCCAGCAGCCTGACCCCGCCGGGGGGGCCCAATGAGCAGTTCTTC. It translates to CASSLTPPGGPNEQFF. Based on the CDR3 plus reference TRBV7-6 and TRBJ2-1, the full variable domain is GAGVSQSPRYKVTKRGQDVALRCDPISGHVSLYWYRQALGQGPEFLTYFNYEAQQDKSGLPNDRFSAERPEGSISTLTIQRTEQRDSAMYRCASSLTPPGGPNEQFFGPGTRLTVL.

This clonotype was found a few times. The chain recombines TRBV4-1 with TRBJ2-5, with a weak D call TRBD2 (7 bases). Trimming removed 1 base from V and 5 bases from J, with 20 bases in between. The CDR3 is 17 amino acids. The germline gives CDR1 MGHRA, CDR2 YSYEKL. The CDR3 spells CASSQVGGGGGRETQYF. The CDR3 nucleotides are TGCGCCAGCAGCCAAGTCGGCGGGGGCGGGGGTCGGGAGACCCAGTACTTC.

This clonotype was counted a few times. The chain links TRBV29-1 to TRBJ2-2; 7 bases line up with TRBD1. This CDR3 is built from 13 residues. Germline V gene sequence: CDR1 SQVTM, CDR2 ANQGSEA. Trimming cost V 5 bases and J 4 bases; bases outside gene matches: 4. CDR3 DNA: TGCAGCGTTCGAACAGGGGTCACCGGGGAGCTGTTTTTT. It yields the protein CSVRTGVTGELFF.

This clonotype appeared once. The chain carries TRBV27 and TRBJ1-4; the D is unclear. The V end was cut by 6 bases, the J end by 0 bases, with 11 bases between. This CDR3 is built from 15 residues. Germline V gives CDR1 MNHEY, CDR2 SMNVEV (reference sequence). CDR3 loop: CASRKRSSTNEKLFF. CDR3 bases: TGTGCCAGCAGGAAGAGGTCCTCAACTAATGAAAAACTGTTTTTT.

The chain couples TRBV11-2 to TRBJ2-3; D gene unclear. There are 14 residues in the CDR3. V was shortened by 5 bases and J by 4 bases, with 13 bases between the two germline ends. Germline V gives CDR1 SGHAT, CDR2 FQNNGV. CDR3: CASSPQSVPDTQYF. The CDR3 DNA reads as TGTGCCAGCAGCCCCCAATCGGTTCCAGATACGCAGTATTTT. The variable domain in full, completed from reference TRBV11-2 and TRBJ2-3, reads EAGVAQSPRYKIIEKRQSVAFWCNPISGHATLYWYQQILGQGPKLLIQFQNNGVVDDSQLPKDRFSAERLKGVDSTLKIQPAKLEDSAVYLCASSPQSVPDTQYFGPGTRLTVL.

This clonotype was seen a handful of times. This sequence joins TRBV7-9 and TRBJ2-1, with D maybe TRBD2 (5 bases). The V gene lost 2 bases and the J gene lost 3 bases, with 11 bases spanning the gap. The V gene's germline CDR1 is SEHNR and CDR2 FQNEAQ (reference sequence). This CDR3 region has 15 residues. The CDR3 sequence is CASSLPPGGYNEQFF. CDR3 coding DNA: TGTGCCAGCAGCTTACCCCCAGGAGGCTACAATGAGCAGTTCTTC.

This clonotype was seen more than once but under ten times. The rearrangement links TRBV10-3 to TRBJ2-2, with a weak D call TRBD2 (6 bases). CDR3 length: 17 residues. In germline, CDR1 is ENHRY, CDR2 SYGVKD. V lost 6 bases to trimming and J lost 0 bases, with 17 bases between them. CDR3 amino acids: CAISDGPTSSNTGELFF. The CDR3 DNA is TGTGCCATCAGCGATGGCCCCACTAGCTCGAACACCGGGGAGCTGTTTTTT.

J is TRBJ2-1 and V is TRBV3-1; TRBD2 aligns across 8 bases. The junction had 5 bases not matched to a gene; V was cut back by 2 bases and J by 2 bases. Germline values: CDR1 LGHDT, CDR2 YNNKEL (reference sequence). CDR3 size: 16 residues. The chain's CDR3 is CASSQTGGNTYNEQFF. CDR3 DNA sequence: TGTGCCAGCAGCCAAACGGGGGGGAACACCTACAATGAGCAGTTCTTC.

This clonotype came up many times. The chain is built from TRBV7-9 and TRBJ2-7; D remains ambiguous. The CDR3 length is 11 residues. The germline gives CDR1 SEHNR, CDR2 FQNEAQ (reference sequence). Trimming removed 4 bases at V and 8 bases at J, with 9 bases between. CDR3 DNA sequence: TGTGCCAGCAGCTCACAGACACAGCAGTACTTC. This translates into CASSSQTQQYF. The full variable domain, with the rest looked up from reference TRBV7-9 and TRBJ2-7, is DTGVSQNPRHKITKRGQNVTFRCDPISEHNRLYWYRQTLGQGPEFLTYFQNEAQLEKSRLLSDRFSAERPKGSFSTLEIQRTEQGDSAMYLCASSSQTQQYFGPGTRLTVT.

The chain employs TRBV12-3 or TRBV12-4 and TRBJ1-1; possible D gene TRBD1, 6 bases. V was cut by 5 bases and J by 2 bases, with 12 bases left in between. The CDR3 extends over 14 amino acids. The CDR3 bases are TGTGCCAGCAGTAGGACAGTCCGTAACACTGAAGCTTTCTTT. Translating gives CASSRTVRNTEAFF.

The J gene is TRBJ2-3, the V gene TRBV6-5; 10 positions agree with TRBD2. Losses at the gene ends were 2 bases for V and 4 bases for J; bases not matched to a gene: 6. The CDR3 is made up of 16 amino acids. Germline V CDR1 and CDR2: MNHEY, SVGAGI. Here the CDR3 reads CASSYEKSGRADTQYF. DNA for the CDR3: TGTGCCAGCAGTTACGAGAAAAGCGGGAGGGCAGATACGCAGTATTTT.

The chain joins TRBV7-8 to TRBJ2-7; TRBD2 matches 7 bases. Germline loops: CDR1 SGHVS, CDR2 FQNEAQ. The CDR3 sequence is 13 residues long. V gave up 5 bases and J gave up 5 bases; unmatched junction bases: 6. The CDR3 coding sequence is TGTGCCAGCAGCAACGGCGGGAGCCACGAGCAGTACTTC. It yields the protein CASSNGGSHEQYF.

The CDR3 region has the DNA TGTGCCAGCAGCCCCAACCAGGGAGTCCCTGGAAACACCATATATTTT. Translation gives CASSPNQGVPGNTIYF. The V call is TRBV9, the J call TRBJ1-3; perhaps TRBD1 as D (5 bases). The V end was cut by 4 bases, the J end by 2 bases, with 16 bases between. The CDR3 runs to 16 residues. Germline V gene lookup returns CDR1 SGDLS and CDR2 YYNGEE.

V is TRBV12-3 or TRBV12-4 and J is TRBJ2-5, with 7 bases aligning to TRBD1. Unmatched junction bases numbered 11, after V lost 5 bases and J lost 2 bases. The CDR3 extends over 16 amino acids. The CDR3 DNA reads TGTGCCAGCAGTATGTATTTGACAGGGCGTCAAGAGACCCAGTACTTC. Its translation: CASSMYLTGRQETQYF.

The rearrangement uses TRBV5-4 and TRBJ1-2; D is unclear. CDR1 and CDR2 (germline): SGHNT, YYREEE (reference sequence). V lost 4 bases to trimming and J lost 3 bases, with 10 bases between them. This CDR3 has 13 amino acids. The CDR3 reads CASSPQSYYGYTF. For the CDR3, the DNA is TGTGCCAGCAGCCCACAGTCATACTATGGCTACACCTTC. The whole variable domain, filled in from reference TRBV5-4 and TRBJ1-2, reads ETGVTQSPTHLIKTRGQQVTLRCSSQSGHNTVSWYQQALGQGPQFIFQYYREEENGRGNFPPRFSGLQFPNYSSELNVNALELDDSALYLCASSPQSYYGYTFGSGTRLTVV.

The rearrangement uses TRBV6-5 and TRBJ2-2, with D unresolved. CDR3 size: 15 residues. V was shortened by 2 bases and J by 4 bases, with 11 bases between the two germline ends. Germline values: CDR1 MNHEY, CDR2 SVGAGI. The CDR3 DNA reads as TGTGCCAGCAGTTACACCCCCCAGGCCACCGGGGAGCTGTTTTTT. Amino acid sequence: CASSYTPQATGELFF.

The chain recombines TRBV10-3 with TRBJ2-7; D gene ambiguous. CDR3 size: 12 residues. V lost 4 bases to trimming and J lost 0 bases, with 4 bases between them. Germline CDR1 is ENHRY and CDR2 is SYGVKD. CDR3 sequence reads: CAISGSSYEQYF. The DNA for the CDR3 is TGTGCCATCAGTGGAAGCTCCTACGAGCAGTACTTC.

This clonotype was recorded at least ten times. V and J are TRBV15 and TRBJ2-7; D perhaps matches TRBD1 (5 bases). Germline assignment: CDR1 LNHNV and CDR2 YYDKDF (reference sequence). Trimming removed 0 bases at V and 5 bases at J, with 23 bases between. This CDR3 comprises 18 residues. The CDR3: CATSRDVSLRERLNEQYF. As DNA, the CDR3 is TGTGCCACCAGCAGAGATGTTTCGCTCAGGGAACGTTTGAACGAGCAGTACTTC.

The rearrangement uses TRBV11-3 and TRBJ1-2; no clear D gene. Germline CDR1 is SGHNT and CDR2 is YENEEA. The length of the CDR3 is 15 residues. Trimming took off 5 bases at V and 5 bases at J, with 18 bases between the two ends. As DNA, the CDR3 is TGTGCCAGCAGCCCGAGTCGGGCGGGGTGGTATGGCTACACCTTC. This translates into CASSPSRAGWYGYTF.

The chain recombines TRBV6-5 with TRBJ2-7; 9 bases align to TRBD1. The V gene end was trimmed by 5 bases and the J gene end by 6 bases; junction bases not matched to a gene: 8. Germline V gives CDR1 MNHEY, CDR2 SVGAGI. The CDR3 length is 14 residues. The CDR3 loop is CASSQGQGRLEQYF. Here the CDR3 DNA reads TGTGCCAGCAGTCAGGGACAGGGTCGACTCGAGCAGTACTTC.

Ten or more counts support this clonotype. The CDR3, as DNA: TGTGCCACCAGCAGAGTGGGTGAGGGAGATACGCAGTATTTT. This encodes CATSRVGEGDTQYF. The chain links TRBV15 to TRBJ2-3, with D possibly TRBD2 on 5 matching bases. Germline V gene sequence: CDR1 LNHNV, CDR2 YYDKDF (reference sequence). This CDR3 is built from 14 residues. V lost 1 base, J lost 5 bases, and 10 bases lay in between.

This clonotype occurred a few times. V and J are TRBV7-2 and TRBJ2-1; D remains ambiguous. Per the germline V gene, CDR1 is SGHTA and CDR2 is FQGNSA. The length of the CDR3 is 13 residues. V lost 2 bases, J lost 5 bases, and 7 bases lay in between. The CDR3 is CASSLQVNNEQFF. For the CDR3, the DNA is TGTGCCAGCAGCTTACAGGTCAACAATGAGCAGTTCTTC.

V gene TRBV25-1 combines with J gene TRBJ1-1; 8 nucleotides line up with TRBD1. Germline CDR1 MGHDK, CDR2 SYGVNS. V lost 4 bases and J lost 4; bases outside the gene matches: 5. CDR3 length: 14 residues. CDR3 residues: CASSGRQGSTEAFF. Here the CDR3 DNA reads TGTGCCAGCAGTGGAAGACAGGGGAGCACTGAAGCTTTCTTT. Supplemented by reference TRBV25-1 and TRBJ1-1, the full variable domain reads EADIYQTPRYLVIGTGKKITLECSQTMGHDKMYWYQQDPGMELHLIHYSYGVNSTEKGDLSSESTVSRIRTEHFPLTLESARPSHTSQYLCASSGRQGSTEAFFGQGTRLTVV.

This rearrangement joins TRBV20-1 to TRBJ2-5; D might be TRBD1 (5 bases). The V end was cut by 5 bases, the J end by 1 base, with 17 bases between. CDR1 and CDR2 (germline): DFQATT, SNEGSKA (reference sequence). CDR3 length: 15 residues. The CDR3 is CSAEAAGPFQETQYF. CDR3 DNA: TGCAGTGCTGAGGCGGCAGGGCCCTTCCAAGAGACCCAGTACTTC.